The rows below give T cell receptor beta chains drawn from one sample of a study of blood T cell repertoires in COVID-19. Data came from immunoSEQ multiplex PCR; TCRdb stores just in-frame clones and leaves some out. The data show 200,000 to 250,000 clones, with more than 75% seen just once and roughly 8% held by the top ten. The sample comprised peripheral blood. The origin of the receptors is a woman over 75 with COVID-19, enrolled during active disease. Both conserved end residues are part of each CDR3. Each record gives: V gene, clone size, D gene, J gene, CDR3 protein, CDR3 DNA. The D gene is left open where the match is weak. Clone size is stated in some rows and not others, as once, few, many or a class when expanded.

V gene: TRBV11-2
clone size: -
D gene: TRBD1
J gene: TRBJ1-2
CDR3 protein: CASSLGTGDYGYTF
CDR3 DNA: TGTGCCAGCAGCTTAGGGACAGGGGACTATGGCTACACCTTC

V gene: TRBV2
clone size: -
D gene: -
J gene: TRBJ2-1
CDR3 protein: CASSVTGAGEQFF
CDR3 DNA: TGTGCCAGCAGTGTTACGGGCGCGGGCGAGCAGTTCTTC

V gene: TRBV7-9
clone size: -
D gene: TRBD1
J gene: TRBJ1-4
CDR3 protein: CASSSGQGRTNEKLFF
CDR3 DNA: TGTGCCAGCAGCTCCGGACAGGGGAGAACTAATGAAAAACTGTTTTTT

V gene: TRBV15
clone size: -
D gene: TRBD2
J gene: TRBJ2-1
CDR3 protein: CATSSLGGGYNEQFF
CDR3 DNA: TGTGCCACCAGCAGCCTTGGGGGGGGTTACAATGAGCAGTTCTTC

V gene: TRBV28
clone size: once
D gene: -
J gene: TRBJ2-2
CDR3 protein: CASSITTAGGGELFF
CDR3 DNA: TGTGCCAGCAGTATTACGACAGCGGGTGGCGGGGAGCTGTTTTTT

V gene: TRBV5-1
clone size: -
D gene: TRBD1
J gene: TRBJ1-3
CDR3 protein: CASSFDRAGTPGNTIYF
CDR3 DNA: TGCGCCAGCAGCTTTGACAGGGCCGGAACTCCCGGAAACACCATATATTTT

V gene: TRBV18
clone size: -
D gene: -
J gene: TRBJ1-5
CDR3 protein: CASSPTYSNQPQHF
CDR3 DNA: TGTGCCAGCTCACCTACCTATAGCAATCAGCCCCAGCATTTT

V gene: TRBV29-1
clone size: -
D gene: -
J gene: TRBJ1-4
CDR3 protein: CSVEQGTDEKLFF
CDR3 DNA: TGCAGCGTTGAACAGGGGACCGATGAAAAACTGTTTTTT

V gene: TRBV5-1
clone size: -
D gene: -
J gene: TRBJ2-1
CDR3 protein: CASSFQTAANNEQFF
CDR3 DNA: TGCGCCAGCAGCTTCCAGACGGCGGCGAACAATGAGCAGTTCTTC

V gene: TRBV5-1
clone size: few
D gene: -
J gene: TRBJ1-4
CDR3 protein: CASSLQGSNEKLFF
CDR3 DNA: TGCGCCAGCAGCTTGCAGGGGTCTAATGAAAAACTGTTTTTT

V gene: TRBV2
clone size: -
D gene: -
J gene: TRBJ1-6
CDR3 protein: CASSRGAGSPLHF
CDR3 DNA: TGTGCCAGCAGTCGGGGGGCTGGGTCACCCCTCCACTTT

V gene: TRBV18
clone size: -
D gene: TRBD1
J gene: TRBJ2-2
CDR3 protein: CASSPGTETPGELFF
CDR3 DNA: TGTGCCAGCTCACCTGGGACAGAAACCCCCGGGGAGCTGTTTTTT

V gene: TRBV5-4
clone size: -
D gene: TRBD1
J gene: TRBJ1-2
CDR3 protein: CASSLLAPSGTGGRGYTF
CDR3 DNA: TGTGCCAGCAGCTTGTTGGCCCCCTCCGGGACAGGGGGACGCGGCTACACCTTC

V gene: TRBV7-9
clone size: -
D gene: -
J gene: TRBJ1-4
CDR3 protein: CASSLALDLPEKLFF
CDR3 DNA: TGTGCCAGCAGCTTAGCGCTAGACCTTCCTGAAAAACTGTTTTTT

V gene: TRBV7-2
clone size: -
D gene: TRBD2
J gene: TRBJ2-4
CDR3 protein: CASSLGLAGENIQYF
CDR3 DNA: TGTGCCAGCAGCTTAGGACTAGCGGGAGAAAACATTCAGTACTTC

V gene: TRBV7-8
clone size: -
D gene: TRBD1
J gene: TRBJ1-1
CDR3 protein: CASSSTPGTGKNTEAFF
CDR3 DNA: TGTGCCAGCAGCTCAACCCCGGGGACAGGGAAAAACACTGAAGCTTTCTTT

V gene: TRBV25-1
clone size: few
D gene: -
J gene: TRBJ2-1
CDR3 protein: CASSDFSGGRQFF
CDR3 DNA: TGTGCCAGCAGTGATTTTAGTGGGGGCAGGCAGTTCTTC

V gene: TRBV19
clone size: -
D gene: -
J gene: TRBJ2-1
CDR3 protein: CASSMDSGTYNEQFF
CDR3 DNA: TGTGCCAGTAGTATGGATAGCGGTACCTACAATGAGCAGTTCTTC

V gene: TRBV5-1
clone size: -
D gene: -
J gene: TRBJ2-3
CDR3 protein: CASSRLSGSTDTQYF
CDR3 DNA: TGCGCCAGCAGCCGATTGAGTGGGAGTACAGATACGCAGTATTTT

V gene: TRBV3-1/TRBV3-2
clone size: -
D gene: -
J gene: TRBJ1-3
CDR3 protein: CASSQPRYGNTIYF
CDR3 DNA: TGTGCCAGCAGCCAACCCAGGTACGGAAACACCATATATTTT

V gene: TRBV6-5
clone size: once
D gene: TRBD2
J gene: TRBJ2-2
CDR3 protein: CAGRGGGSTGELFF
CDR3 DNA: TGTGCCGGCCGGGGGGGAGGGAGCACCGGGGAGCTGTTTTTT

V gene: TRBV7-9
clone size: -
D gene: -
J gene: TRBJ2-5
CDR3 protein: CASSLKTSQETQYF
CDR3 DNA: TGTGCCAGCAGCTTGAAGACTAGCCAAGAGACCCAGTACTTC

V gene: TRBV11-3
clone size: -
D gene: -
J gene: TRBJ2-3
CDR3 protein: CASSLGSRWDTQYF
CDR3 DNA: TGTGCCAGCAGCTTAGGATCCAGGTGGGATACGCAGTATTTT

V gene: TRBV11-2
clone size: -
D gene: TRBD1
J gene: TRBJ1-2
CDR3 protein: CASSLSRTGTDGYTF
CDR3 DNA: TGTGCCAGCAGCTTAAGCCGGACAGGGACAGATGGCTACACCTTC

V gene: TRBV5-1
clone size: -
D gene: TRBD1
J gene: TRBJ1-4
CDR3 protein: CASSWSPDGTAEKLFF
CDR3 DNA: TGCGCCAGCAGCTGGAGCCCTGACGGGACAGCTGAAAAACTGTTTTTT

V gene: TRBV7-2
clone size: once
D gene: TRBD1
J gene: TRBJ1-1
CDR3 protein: CASSLVQGASLNTEAFF
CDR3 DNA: TGTGCCAGCAGCTTAGTACAGGGGGCCTCTCTGAACACTGAAGCTTTCTTT

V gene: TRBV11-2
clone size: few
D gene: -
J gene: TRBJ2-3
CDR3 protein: CASSLGGGRGKDTQYF
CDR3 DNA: TGTGCCAGCAGCTTAGGCGGGGGCCGGGGGAAGGATACGCAGTATTTT

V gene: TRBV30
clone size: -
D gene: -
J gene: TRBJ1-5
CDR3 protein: CAWSAGHYNQPQHF
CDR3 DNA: TGTGCCTGGAGTGCCGGACACTACAATCAGCCCCAGCATTTT

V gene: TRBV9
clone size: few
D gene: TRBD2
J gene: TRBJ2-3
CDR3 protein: CASSLQTSGRADTQYF
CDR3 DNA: TGTGCCAGCAGCCTACAGACTAGCGGGAGGGCCGATACGCAGTATTTT

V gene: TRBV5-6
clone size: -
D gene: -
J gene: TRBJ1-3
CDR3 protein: CASHRLMALRSGNTIYF
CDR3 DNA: TGTGCCAGCCATCGTTTGATGGCACTACGCTCTGGAAACACCATATATTTT

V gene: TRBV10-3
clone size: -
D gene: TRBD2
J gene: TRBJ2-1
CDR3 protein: CAIRPGLAGDEQFF
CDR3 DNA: TGTGCCATCAGACCGGGACTAGCGGGAGATGAGCAGTTCTTC

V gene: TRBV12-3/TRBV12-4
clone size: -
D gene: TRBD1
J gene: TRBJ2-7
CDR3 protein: CASAGTGYNEQYF
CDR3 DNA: TGTGCCAGTGCCGGGACAGGGTACAACGAGCAGTACTTC

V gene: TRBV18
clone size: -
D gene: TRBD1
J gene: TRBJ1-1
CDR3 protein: CASSQGQGGISEAFF
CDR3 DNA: TGTGCCAGCTCACAGGGACAGGGAGGTATTTCTGAAGCTTTCTTT

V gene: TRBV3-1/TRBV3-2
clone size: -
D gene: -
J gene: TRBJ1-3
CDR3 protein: CASSPHTGRSGNTIYF
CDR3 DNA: TGTGCCAGCAGCCCCCACACAGGTCGCTCTGGAAACACCATATATTTT

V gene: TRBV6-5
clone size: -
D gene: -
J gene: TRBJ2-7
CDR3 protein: CASSYSGRVAYEQYF
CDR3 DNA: TGTGCCAGCAGTTACTCGGGCAGGGTAGCCTACGAGCAGTACTTC

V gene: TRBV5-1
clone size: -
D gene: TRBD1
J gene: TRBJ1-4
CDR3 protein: CASSLVRGGGDGMGNEKLFF
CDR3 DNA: TGCGCCAGCAGCTTGGTGCGAGGGGGCGGCGACGGTATGGGTAATGAAAAACTGTTTTTT

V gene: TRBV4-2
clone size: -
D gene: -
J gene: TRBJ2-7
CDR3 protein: CASSPLGVRGEQYF
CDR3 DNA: TGTGCCAGCAGCCCCTTGGGGGTCAGGGGCGAGCAGTACTTC

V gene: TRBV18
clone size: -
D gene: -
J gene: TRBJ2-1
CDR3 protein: CASSPLDSSNEQFF
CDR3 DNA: TGTGCCAGCTCACCACTGGACAGCTCCAATGAGCAGTTCTTC

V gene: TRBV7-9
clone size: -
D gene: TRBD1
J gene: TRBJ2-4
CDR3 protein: CASSSTGNAKNIQYF
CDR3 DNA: TGTGCCAGCAGCTCGACAGGGAACGCCAAAAACATTCAGTACTTC

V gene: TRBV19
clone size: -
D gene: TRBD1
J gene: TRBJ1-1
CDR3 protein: CASIYRTGGRNTEAFF
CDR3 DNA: TGTGCCAGTATATACCGGACAGGGGGTAGGAACACTGAAGCTTTCTTT

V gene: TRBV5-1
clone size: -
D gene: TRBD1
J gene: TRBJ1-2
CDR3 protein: CASSPRQGALVYGYTF
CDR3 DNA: TGCGCCAGCAGCCCCCGACAGGGGGCGCTTGTATATGGCTACACCTTC

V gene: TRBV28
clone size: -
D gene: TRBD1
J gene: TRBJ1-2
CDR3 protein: CASSFPNQQGAFYGYTF
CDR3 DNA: TGTGCCAGCAGTTTTCCCAACCAACAGGGGGCTTTCTATGGCTACACCTTC

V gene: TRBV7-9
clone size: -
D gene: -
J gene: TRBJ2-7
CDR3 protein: CASSLKGGEQYF
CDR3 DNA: TGTGCCAGCAGCTTAAAAGGGGGCGAGCAGTACTTC

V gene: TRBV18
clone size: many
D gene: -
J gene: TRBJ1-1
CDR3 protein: CASSRTATEAFF
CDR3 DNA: TGTGCCAGCTCTCGGACAGCTACTGAAGCTTTCTTT

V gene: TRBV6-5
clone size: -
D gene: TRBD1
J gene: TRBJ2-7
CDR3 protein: CASSPPGQPHEQYF
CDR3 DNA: TGTGCCAGCAGTCCCCCGGGACAGCCTCACGAGCAGTACTTC

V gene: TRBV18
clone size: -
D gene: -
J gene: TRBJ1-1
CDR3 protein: CASSLIGDTEAFF
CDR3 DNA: TGTGCCAGCTCACTCATCGGGGACACTGAAGCTTTCTTT

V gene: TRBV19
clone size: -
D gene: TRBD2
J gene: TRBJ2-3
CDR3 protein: CATGLAGADTQYF
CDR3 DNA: TGTGCCACCGGACTAGCGGGAGCAGATACGCAGTATTTT

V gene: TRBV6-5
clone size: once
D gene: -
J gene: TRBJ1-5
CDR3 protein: CASSYRSGASNQPQHF
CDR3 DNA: TGTGCCAGCAGTTACCGGTCAGGGGCCAGCAATCAGCCCCAGCATTTT